This T cell receptor (beta chain) was profiled in a study of blood T cell repertoires in COVID-19 (TCRdb year 2020). For the wider study: Collaborator samples came from the United States, Italy and Spain and covered acute and convalescent phases of COVID-19. Deeply sampled blood TCRbeta repertoires from subjects exposed to, actively infected with, or recovered from COVID-19 were included in the dataset. The material from the prospective study consisted of cDNA or gDNA derived from T cells, B-cell-depleted T cells, or PBMCs. Where available, HLA class I and class II types were obtained from metadata supplied by the sample provider rather than from assay-based typing. A de-identified subject ID, COVID-19 status, age in years and sex were almost always included in the sample metadata. The repertoires were made available in a free public database intended to serve as a resource for research on the immune response to SARS-CoV-2. The samples were drawn from the first 160 participants of the ongoing ImmuneRACE study and from some 1,300 subjects provided by 6 global collaborators. Paper-wide results and their limitations: How much clinical and demographic metadata was included differed by source and by participant, and the metadata was provided uncurated.

TCRbeta CDR3 regions were amplified from genomic DNA using the immunoSEQ Assay, a bias-controlled multiplex PCR. In the authors' own workflow: Within the assay, amplification of reference gene primers was used to estimate how many nucleated cells each sample contained. Sequence reads were collapsed and filtered to measure the absolute abundance of every unique TCRbeta CDR3 rearrangement. For each sample, productive Simpson clonality was calculated by taking the square root of Simpson's diversity index across productive rearrangements. In TCRdb, the immuneACCESS table is reduced to in-frame sequences with V and J assigned. These tables do not hold every clone; where another copy was compared, an unresolved V gene accounts for under half, and the others remain unexplained. The V and J calls and clone size were taken over from that table, and D and trimming were inferred from the DNA. Within this sample are roughly 230,000 clones, with just under 85% of them counted one time only. The ten largest clones add up to around 6.4% of the sample.

Looking up the germline V gene yields CDR1 SNHLY and CDR2 FYNNEI. For this chain, trimming is 8 bases at the V end and 2 bases at the J end, and the number of junction bases without a gene match is 7. The CDR3 runs 14 amino acids, cysteine and phenylalanine included. Of all the DNA, just the CDR3 is kept, 42 bases in frame from base 1. About this clone: It lacks a known antigen. The input lacks base qualities; no much larger clone sits a single base away.

Whole blood was collected in K2EDTA tubes by collaborating institutions according to the institutions' own protocols. For TCRbeta analysis, collaborators shipped samples in one of three forms: frozen whole blood, isolated PBMCs, or DNA extracted from either of those sample types. The receptor's source is a woman aged 60-75 years with active or convalescent COVID-19. The rearranged segments are TRBV2 and TRBJ2-3, and 7 junction bases match TRBD2. The sequenced sample was peripheral blood. CDR3 protein: CASGLGGNTDTQYF. The DNA sequence is as follows: TGTGCCAGCGGGTTGGGGGGGAACACAGATACGCAGTATTTT.